These T cell receptor beta chains were read from a single sample in a study of blood T cell repertoires in COVID-19. The table came from immunoSEQ multiplex PCR; TCRdb's copy has only in-frame clones and leaves some out. Of fewer than 200,000 clones listed, roughly 85% were seen once; the top ten hold 3% to 3.5%. Source material: peripheral blood. These receptors came from a human donor with acute or convalescent COVID-19. The donor label of this sample is uncertain. The conserved cysteine and the conserved F or W are not part of the CDR3 here.

j_gene | v_gene | CDR3aa
TRBJ1-6 | TRBV4-2 | ASSQAAGGRNSPLH
TRBJ1-3 | TRBV19 | ASSAGGVRSGNTIY
TRBJ1-6 | TRBV6-5 | ASSYGGALSPLH
TRBJ2-7 | TRBV4-2 | ASSQDWVRVYEQY
TRBJ1-3 | TRBV7-2 | ASSLTRDREGNTIY
TRBJ1-4 | TRBV12-5 | ASGFETGFEKLF
TRBJ1-2 | TRBV28 | GPDYNYGYT
TRBJ1-2 | TRBV4-3 | ASSPDRGGYGYT
TRBJ1-5 | TRBV6-6 | ASSYSQVYSNQPQH
TRBJ2-4 | TRBV7-2 | ASRNTGGEAKNIQY
TRBJ1-2 | TRBV4-2 | ASSQGAGYKENYGYT
TRBJ1-2 | TRBV6-5 | ASSFDRGTYGYT
TRBJ2-2 | TRBV6-6 | ASSLLAGGPDGELF
TRBJ1-2 | TRBV7-6 | ASSLTGGKDYGYT
TRBJ1-1 | TRBV4-3 | ASSRGTANTEAF
TRBJ2-7 | TRBV7-9 | ASSLAKSGGRYEQY
TRBJ2-7 | TRBV6-1 | ASSGGTGGFFGVEQY
TRBJ1-5 | TRBV7-9 | ASSLSNQPQH
TRBJ1-2 | TRBV4-1 | ASSQATGQLGGSNYGYT
TRBJ1-6 | TRBV5-1 | ASSVRTGNSPLH
TRBJ2-3 | TRBV28 | ASSSLDRGRPDTQY
TRBJ2-5 | TRBV18 | ASSPPGLQETQY
TRBJ1-6 | TRBV27 | ASSIRQGGNSPLH
TRBJ1-2 | TRBV15 | ATSRDLTRTGIFYGYT
TRBJ2-1 | TRBV7-3 | ASSAASGGAKQF
TRBJ2-3 | TRBV2 | ASRPLRTDTQY
TRBJ1-4 | TRBV18 | ASSPGQNEKLF
TRBJ1-3 | TRBV4-2 | ASSQMLGRGGNTIY
TRBJ1-2 | TRBV27 | ASSLARQGKNYGYT
TRBJ2-1 | TRBV3-1/TRBV3-2 | ASSQGLGYNEQF
TRBJ1-1 | TRBV15 | ATSRREAEAF
TRBJ1-2 | TRBV5-1 | ASSLWADMSSGYT
TRBJ1-2 | TRBV12-3/TRBV12-4 | ASSFGTAYGYT
TRBJ2-7 | TRBV18 | ASSPLRQGLEEQY
TRBJ1-4 | TRBV30 | AWSGPNRVANEKLF
TRBJ2-1 | TRBV12-3/TRBV12-4 | ASSRGTGKQF
TRBJ1-2 | TRBV3-1/TRBV3-2 | ASSQDSTRFYGYT
TRBJ2-4 | TRBV7-2 | ASSPRDRVGIQY
TRBJ1-2 | TRBV4-2 | ASSQVGGRVDGYT
TRBJ1-1 | TRBV5-4 | ASSLKGANTEAF
TRBJ1-6 | TRBV19 | ASSIEAQGAFNSPLH
TRBJ1-2 | TRBV7-2 | ASSSGQGYGYT
TRBJ2-1 | TRBV19 | GSSGRQGLYNEQF
TRBJ1-5 | TRBV7-3 | ASSLNLDQPQH
TRBJ2-1 | TRBV11-3 | ASSLGTFRGSTGNEQF
TRBJ1-1 | TRBV11-2 | ASSPGPTRPINTEAF
TRBJ2-6 | TRBV19 | ASSISTALGANVLT
TRBJ1-4 | TRBV7-9 | ASSPPTGRVF
TRBJ1-2 | TRBV19 | ASSIWTGDYGYT
TRBJ1-2 | TRBV10-2 | ASTDRPESLVYGYT
TRBJ1-2 | TRBV19 | ASSKAQIPARGYT
TRBJ1-1 | TRBV5-4 | ASSQLMNTEAF
TRBJ1-1 | TRBV2 | AGGGHTEAF